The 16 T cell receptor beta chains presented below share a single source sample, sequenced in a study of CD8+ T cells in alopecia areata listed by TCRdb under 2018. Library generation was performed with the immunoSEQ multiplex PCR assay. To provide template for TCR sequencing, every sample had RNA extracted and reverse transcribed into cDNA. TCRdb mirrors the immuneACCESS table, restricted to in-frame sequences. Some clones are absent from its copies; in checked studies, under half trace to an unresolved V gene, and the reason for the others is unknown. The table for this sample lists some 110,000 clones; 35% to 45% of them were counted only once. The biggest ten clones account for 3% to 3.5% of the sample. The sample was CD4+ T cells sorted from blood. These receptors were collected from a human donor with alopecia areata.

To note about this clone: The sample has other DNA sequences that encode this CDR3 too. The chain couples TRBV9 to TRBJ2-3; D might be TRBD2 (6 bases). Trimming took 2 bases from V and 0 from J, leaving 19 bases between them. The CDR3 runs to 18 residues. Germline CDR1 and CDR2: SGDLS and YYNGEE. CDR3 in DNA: TGTGCCAGCAGCGTCGGGGACGGAACCGGGACTAGCACAGATACGCAGTATTTT. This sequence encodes CASSVGDGTGTSTDTQYF. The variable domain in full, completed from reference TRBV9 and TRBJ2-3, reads DSGVTQTPKHLITATGQRVTLRCSPRSGDLSVYWYQQSLDQGLQFLIQYYNGEERAKGNILERFSAQQFPDLHSELNLSSLELGDSALYFCASSVGDGTGTSTDTQYFGPGTRLTVL.

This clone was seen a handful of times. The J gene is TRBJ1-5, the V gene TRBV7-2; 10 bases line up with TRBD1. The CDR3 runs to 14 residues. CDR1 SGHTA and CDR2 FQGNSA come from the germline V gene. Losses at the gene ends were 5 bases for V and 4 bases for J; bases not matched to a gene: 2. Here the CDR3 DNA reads TGTGCCAGCAGCCCGGACAGGGGGAATCAGCCCCAGCATTTT. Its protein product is CASSPDRGNQPQHF.

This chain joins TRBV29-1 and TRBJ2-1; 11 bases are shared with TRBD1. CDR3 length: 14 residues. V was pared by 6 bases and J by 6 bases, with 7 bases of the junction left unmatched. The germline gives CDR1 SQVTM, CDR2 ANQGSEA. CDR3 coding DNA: TGCAGCGTCCGCCGGGACAGGGGGACCAATGAGCAGTTCTTC. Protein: CSVRRDRGTNEQFF.

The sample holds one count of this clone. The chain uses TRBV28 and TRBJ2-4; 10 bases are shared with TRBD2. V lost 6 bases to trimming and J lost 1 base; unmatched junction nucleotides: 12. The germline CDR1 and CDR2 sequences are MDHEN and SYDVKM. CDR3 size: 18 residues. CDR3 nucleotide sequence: TGTGCCAGCAGAGAATTTCCTCTAGCGGGAGCGGCCAAAAACATTCAGTACTTC. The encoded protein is CASREFPLAGAAKNIQYF.

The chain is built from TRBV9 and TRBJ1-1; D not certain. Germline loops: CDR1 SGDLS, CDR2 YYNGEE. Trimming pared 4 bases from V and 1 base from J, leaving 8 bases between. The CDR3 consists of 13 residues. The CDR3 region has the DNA TGTGCCAGCAGCCCTTTACAGAACACTGAAGCTTTCTTT. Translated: CASSPLQNTEAFF.

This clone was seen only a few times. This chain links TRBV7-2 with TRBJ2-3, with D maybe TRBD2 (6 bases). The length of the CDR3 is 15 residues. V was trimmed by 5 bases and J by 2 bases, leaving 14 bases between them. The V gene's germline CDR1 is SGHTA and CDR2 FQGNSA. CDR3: CASSPPGLSTDTQYF. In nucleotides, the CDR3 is TGTGCCAGCAGCCCACCGGGACTGTCCACAGATACGCAGTATTTT.

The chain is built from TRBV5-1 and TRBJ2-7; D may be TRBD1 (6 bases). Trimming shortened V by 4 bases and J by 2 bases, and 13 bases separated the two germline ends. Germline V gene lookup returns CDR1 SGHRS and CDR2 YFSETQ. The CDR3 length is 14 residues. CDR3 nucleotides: TGCGCCAGCAGCCTGCAGGGGTCACCCTACGAGCAGTACTTC. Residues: CASSLQGSPYEQYF.

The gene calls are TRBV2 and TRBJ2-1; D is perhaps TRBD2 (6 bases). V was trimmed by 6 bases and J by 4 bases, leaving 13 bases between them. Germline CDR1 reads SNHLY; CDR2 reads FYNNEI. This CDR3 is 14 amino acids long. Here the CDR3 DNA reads TGTGCCAGCAGCCCGACTAGAGGGTACAATGAGCAGTTCTTC. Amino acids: CASSPTRGYNEQFF.

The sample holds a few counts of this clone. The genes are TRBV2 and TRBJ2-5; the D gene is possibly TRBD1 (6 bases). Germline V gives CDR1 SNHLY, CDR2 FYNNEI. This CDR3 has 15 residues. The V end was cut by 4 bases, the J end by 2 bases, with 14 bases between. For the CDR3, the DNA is TGTGCCAGCAGTGGGGGGCAGAATAGTCAAGAGACCCAGTACTTC. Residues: CASSGGQNSQETQYF.

The CDR3 loop reads CASSFLGQPGLGNVLTF. DNA for the CDR3: TGTGCCAGCAGTTTTCTCGGACAGCCAGGCTTAGGCAACGTCCTGACTTTC. The chain recombines TRBV27 with TRBJ2-6, with a tentative D call TRBD1 (6 bases). This CDR3 is 17 amino acids long. CDR1 MNHEY and CDR2 SMNVEV come from the germline V gene (reference sequence). V gave up 3 bases and J gave up 9 bases, with 21 bases separating them. The variable domain in full, with the rest retrieved from reference TRBV27 and TRBJ2-6, is EAQVTQNPRYLITVTGKKLTVTCSQNMNHEYMSWYRQDPGLGLRQIYYSMNVEVTDKGDVPEGYKVSRKEKRNFPLILESPSPNQTSLYFCASSFLGQPGLGNVLTFGAGSRLTVL.

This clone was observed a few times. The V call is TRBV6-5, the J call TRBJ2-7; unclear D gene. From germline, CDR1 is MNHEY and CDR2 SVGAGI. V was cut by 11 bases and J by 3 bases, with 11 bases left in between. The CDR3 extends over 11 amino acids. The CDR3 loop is CARPDIYEQYF. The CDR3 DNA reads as TGTGCCCGCCCAGATATCTACGAGCAGTACTTC.

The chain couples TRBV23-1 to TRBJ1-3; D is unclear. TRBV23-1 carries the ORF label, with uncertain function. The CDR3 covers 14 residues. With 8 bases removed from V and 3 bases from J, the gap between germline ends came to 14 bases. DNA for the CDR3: TGCGCCAGCGGAGAGGGTTTCTGTGGAAACACCATATATTTT. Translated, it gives CASGEGFCGNTIYF.

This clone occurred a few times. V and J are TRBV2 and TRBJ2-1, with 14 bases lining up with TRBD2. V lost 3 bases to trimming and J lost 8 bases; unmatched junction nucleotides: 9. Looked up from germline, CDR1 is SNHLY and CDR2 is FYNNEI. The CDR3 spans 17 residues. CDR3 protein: CASSDFVGTSGSYEQFF. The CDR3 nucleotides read TGTGCCAGCAGTGATTTCGTGGGGACTAGCGGGAGCTATGAGCAGTTCTTC.

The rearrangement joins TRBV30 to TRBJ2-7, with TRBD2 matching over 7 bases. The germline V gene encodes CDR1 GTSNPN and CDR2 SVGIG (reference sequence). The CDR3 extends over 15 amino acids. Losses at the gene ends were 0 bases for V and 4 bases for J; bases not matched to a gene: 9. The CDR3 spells CAWSVPGGRAYEQYF. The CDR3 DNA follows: TGTGCCTGGAGTGTACCGGGCGGGAGAGCTTACGAGCAGTACTTC.

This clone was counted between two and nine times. The chain's CDR3 is CASSQVQRGGQNEQFF. The CDR3 DNA is TGTGCCAGCAGCCAGGTGCAGCGGGGGGGCCAAAATGAGCAGTTCTTC. The chain employs TRBV4-2 and TRBJ2-1, with 10 bases lining up with TRBD2. Looked up from germline, CDR1 is LGHNA and CDR2 is YNFKEQ. V lost 3 bases to trimming and J lost 7 bases; unmatched junction nucleotides: 9. This CDR3 region has 16 residues.

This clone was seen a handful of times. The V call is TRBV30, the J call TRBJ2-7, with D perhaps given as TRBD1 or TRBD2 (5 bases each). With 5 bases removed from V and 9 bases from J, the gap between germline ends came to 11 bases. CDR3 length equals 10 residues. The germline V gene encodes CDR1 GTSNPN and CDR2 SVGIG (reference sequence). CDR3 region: CAWAGTVQYF. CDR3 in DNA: TGTGCCTGGGCAGGGACGGTGCAGTACTTC.